This T cell receptor beta chain was recorded in a study of blood T cell repertoires in COVID-19 (dated by TCRdb to the early 2020s). About the study as a whole: The collaborator samples originated in the United States, Italy and Spain and spanned the acute and convalescent phases of COVID-19. The material from the prospective study consisted of cDNA or gDNA derived from T cells, B-cell-depleted T cells, or PBMCs. Samples came from the ongoing ImmuneRACE study (first 160 participants) plus 1,254 subjects from 6 global collaborators. A freely available public database, intended as a resource for researchers studying the immune response to SARS-CoV-2, is where the repertoires were released. A de-identified subject ID, COVID-19 status, age in years and sex were almost always included in the sample metadata. Subjects who had been exposed to COVID-19, were actively infected with it, or had recovered from it provided the deeply sampled blood TCRbeta repertoires that made up the dataset. Where HLA class I and class II types were available, the types were taken from metadata supplied by the sample provider, not from assay-based typing. The full study reports these points: The amount of clinical and demographic metadata varied by source and participant and was provided uncurated.

For this chain, trimming is 5 bases at the V end and 5 bases at the J end, and the number of junction bases without a gene match is 5. From the germline V gene, CDR1 is SNHLY and CDR2 is FYNNEI. The CDR3 has 15 amino acids, counting the end cysteine and phenylalanine. Just the 45-base CDR3 DNA is kept, in frame starting at base 1. Participants in the prospective study were aged about 18 to 90 years, lived in more than 20 United States geographic areas, and enrolled through a virtual design. Cohort assignment in the prospective study relied on participant-reported clinical history from a screening survey and a study questionnaire. Recovered participants in ImmuneRACE Cohort 3 were defined as having two consecutive negative NP/OP PCR tests, clearance from a healthcare professional, or resolution of symptoms. In the prospective study, whole blood, serum and a nasopharyngeal or oropharyngeal swab were collected from each participant by mobile phlebotomists. Participants in the prospective study had the option to provide additional blood draws and questionnaires over a roughly 2-month period. Before DNA extraction, blood samples from the prospective study were shipped at room temperature or frozen.

TCRbeta CDR3 regions were amplified from genomic DNA using the immunoSEQ Assay, a bias-controlled multiplex PCR. As for the authors' bioinformatics: Nucleated cell counts per sample were estimated from amplification of reference gene primers within the assay. To quantify the absolute abundance of each unique TCRbeta CDR3 rearrangement, sequence reads were collapsed and filtered. For each sample, productive Simpson clonality was calculated as the square root of Simpson's diversity index over productive rearrangements. Here the immuneACCESS table is served through TCRdb, limited to in-frame sequences with V and J called. Missing clones are a known gap in these copies; in checked studies unresolved V genes cover under half, and the rest lacks a known reason. The D gene and trimming were derived from the DNA, and the V and J assignments and clone size from that table. For this sample there are about 150,000 clones; about 80% appear just once. About 7.3% of the sample comes from the top ten.

As for this clone: Its antigen target is currently unknown. Qualities for individual bases were not recorded, and no much larger clone is one base off.

The material sequenced was PBMCs or T cells enriched from blood (not recorded which). This receptor was identified in a man aged 50 or older who had recovered from COVID-19. The chain uses TRBV2 and TRBJ2-3, and 12 junction bases match TRBD1. The nucleotide sequence is given as TGTGCCAGCAGTCCCGGGACAGGGGGCATAGATACGCAGTATTTT. The resulting protein is CASSPGTGGIDTQYF.